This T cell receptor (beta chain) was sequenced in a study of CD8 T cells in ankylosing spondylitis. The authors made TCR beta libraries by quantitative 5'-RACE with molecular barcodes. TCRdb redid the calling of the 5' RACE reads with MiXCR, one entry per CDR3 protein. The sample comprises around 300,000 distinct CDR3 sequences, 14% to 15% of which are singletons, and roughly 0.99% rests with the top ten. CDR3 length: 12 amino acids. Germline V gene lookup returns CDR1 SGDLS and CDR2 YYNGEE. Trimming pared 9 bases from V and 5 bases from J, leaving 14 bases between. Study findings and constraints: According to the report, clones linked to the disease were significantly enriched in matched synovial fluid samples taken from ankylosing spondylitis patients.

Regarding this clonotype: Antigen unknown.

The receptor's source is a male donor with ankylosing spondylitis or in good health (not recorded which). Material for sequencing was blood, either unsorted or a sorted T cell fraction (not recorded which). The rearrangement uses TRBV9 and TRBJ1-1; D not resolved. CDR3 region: CATQAAGTEAFF. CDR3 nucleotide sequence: TGTGCCACCCAGGCGGCGGGGACTGAAGCTTTCTTT.